What follows are 3 T cell receptor beta chains derived from one specimen sequenced in a study of identical twins. TCRdb recomputed calls from the 5' RACE reads with MiXCR, one row per CDR3 protein. The sample shows some 790,000 distinct CDR3 sequences, about 18% of them seen only once. These same records also appear under a second study, on T cells expressing NK-cell markers.

Sequenced material: PBMCs. The receptors originated from a woman aged 18-29 years in good health.

This clonotype was seen ten or more times. The V and J genes are TRBV5-1 and TRBJ1-5; no definite D call. This CDR3 contains 15 residues. CDR1 SGHRS and CDR2 YFSETQ come from the germline V gene. Between the trimmed V and J ends, which lost 2 bases and 0 bases, there was a span of 9 bases. Here the CDR3 reads CASSFQPGSNQPQHF. The CDR3 DNA sequence: TGCGCCAGCAGCTTTCAACCCGGTAGCAATCAGCCCCAGCATTTT.

There are a few counts of this clonotype. V gene TRBV20-1 combines with J gene TRBJ1-6, with 8 bases identical to TRBD1. The germline CDR1 and CDR2 sequences are DFQATT and SNEGSKA (reference sequence). Trimming removed 1 base from V and 8 bases from J; junction bases left unmatched: 7. The CDR3 runs 15 residues. DNA of the CDR3: TGCAGTGCTAGAGCGACAGGGGCCGGGGATTCACCCCTCCACTTT. Its protein product is CSARATGAGDSPLHF.

The chain has TRBV1 and TRBJ2-5; TRBD1 was called by the table and not checked on the DNA. TRBV1 has pseudogene status. The CDR3 contains 14 residues. The chain's CDR3 is CTSSQRGGRETQYF. For the CDR3, the DNA is TGCACCAGCAGCCAAAGAGGGGGGAGAGAGACCCAGTACTTC.